This paragraph covers one T cell receptor (beta chain) sequence. This sample stems from a study of blood T cell repertoires in COVID-19. Whole-study context: PBMCs, B-cell-depleted T cells, or T cells were the source of the cDNA or gDNA that made up the material.

Germline V gene lookup returns CDR1 SGHAT and CDR2 FQNNGV. V lost 4 bases to trimming and J lost 5 bases, with 15 bases between them. The CDR3 totals 14 residues. Data came from immunoSEQ multiplex PCR; TCRdb stores just in-frame clones and leaves some out. Of approximately 150,000 clones in the sample, 70% to 90% were seen once. The receptor was isolated from a man in his fifties who had recovered from COVID-19. The chain combines TRBV11-2 with TRBJ2-7, with D possibly being TRBD1 (6 bases). The specimen sequenced was peripheral blood. The CDR3 loop reads CASSYDRGGNEQYF. The CDR3 DNA follows: TGTGCCAGCAGCTATGACCGTGGGGGCAACGAGCAGTACTTC.